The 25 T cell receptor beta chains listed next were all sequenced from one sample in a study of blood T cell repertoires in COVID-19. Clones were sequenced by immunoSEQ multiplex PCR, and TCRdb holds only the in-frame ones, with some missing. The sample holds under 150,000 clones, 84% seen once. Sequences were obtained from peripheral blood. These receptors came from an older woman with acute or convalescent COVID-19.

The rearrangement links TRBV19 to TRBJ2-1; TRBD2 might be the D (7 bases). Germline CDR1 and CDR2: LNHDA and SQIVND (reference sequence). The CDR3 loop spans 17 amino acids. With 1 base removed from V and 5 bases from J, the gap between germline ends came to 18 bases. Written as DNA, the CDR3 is TGTGCCAGTAGTATAGCCCGGCGGGGGCTTAGAGACAATGAGCAGTTCTTC. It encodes CASSIARRGLRDNEQFF.

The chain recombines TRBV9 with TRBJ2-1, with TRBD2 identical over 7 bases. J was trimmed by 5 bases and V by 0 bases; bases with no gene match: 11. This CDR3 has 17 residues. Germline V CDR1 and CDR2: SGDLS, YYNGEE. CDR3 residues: CASSVGGLAVNNNEQFF. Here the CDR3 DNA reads TGTGCCAGCAGCGTAGGAGGTCTAGCGGTTAACAACAATGAGCAGTTCTTC.

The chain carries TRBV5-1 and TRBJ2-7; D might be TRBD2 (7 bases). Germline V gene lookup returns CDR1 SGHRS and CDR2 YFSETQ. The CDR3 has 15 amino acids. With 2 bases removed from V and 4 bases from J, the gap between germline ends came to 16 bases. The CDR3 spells CASSFGGPRGYEQYF. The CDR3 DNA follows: TGCGCCAGCAGCTTCGGGGGGCCCCGAGGTTACGAGCAGTACTTC. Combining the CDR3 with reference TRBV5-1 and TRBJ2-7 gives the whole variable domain KAGVTQTPRYLIKTRGQQVTLSCSPISGHRSVSWYQQTPGQGLQFLFEYFSETQRNKGNFPGRFSGRQFSNSRSEMNVSTLELGDSALYLCASSFGGPRGYEQYFGPGTRLTVT.

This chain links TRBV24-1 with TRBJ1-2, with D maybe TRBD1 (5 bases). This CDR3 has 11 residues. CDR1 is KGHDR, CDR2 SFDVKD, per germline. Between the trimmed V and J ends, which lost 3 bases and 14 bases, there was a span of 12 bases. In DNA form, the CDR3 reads TGTGCCACCAGTGATGGGAGGGGCGCTACCTTC. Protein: CATSDGRGATF.

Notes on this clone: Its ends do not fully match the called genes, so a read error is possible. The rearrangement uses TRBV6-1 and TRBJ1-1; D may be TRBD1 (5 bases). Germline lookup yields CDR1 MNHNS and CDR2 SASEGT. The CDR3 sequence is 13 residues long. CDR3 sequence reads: CASSEGEFAEAFF. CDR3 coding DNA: TGTGCCAGCAGCGAAGGGGAGTTCGCTGAAGCTTTCTTT.

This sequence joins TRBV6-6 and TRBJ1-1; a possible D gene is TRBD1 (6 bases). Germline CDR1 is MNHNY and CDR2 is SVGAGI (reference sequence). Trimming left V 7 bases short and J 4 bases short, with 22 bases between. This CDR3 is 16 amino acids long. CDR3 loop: CASNKQGGVVSTEAFF. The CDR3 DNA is TGTGCCAGCAACAAACAGGGCGGAGTTGTGAGCACTGAAGCTTTCTTT.

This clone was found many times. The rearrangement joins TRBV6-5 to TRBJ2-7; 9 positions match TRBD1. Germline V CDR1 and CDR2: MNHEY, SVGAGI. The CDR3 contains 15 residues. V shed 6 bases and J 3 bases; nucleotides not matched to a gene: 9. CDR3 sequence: CASRKGQGSYYEQYF. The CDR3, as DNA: TGTGCCAGCAGGAAAGGACAGGGGAGTTACTACGAGCAGTACTTC.

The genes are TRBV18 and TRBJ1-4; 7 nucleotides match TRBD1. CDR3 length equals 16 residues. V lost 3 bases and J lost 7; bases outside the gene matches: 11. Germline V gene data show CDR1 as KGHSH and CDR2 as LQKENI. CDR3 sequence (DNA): TGTGCCAGCTCACCCTCGCGACAGGGTTTGGGTGAAAAACTGTTTTTT. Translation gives CASSPSRQGLGEKLFF.

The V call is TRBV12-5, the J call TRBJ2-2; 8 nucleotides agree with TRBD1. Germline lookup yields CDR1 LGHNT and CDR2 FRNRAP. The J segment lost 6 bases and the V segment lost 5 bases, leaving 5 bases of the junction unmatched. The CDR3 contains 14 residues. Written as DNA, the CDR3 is TGTGCTAGTGGTCCCCAGGGGGCGGCCGGGGAGCTGTTTTTT. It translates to CASGPQGAAGELFF.

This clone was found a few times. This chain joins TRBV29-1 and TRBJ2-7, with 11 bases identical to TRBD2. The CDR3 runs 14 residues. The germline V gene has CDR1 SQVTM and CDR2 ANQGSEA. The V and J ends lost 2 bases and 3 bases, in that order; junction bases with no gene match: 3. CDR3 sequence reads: CSVELAGGLYEQYF. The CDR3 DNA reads TGCAGCGTTGAACTAGCGGGAGGACTCTACGAGCAGTACTTC.

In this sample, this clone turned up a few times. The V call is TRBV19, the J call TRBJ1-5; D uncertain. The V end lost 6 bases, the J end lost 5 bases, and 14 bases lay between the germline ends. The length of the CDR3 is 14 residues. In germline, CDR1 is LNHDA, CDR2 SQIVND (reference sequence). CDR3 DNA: TGTGCCAGTAGGAGAACAGAAACGGATCAGCCCCAGCATTTT. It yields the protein CASRRTETDQPQHF.

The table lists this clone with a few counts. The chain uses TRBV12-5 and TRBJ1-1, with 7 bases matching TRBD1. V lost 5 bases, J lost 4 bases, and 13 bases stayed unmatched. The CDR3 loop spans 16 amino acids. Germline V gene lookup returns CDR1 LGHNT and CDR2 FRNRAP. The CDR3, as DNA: TGTGCTAGTGGTCCATCCTCGGGACAGAGCCTCACTGAAGCTTTCTTT. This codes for CASGPSSGQSLTEAFF.

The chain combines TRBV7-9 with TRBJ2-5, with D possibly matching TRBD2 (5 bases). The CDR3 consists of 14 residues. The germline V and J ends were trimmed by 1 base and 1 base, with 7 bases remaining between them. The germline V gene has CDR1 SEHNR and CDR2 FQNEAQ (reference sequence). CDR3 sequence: CASSLGELQETQYF. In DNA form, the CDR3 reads TGTGCCAGCAGCTTAGGGGAGCTCCAAGAGACCCAGTACTTC.

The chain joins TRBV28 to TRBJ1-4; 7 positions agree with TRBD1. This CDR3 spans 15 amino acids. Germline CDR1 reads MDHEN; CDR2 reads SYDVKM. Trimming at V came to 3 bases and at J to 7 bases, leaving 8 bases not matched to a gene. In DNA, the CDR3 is TGTGCCAGCAGTTTGCCCGGGACAGACGGTGAAAAACTGTTTTTT. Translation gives CASSLPGTDGEKLFF. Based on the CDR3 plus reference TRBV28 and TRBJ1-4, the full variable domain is DVKVTQSSRYLVKRTGEKVFLECVQDMDHENMFWYRQDPGLGLRLIYFSYDVKMKEKGDIPEGYSVSREKKERFSLILESASTNQTSMYLCASSLPGTDGEKLFFGSGTQLSVL.

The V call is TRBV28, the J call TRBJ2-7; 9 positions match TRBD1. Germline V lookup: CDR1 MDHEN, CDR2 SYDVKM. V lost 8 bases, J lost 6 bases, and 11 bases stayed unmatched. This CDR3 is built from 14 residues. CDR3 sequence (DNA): TGTGCCAGCCAATCCTGGACAGGGGTGTTCGAGCAGTACTTC. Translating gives CASQSWTGVFEQYF.

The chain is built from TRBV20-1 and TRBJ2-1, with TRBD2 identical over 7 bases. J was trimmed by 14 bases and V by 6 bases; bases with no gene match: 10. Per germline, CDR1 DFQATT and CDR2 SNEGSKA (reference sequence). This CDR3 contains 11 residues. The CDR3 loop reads CSAQTSGLKFF. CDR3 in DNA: TGCAGTGCCCAGACCTCGGGACTAAAGTTCTTC.

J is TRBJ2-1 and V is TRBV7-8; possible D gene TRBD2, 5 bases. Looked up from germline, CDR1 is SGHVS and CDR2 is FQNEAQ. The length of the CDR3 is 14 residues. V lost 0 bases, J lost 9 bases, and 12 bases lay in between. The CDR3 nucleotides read TGTGCCAGCAGCTTAGCGGGAGATTTGGTTGAGCAGTTCTTC. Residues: CASSLAGDLVEQFF. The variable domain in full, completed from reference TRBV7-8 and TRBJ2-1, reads GAGVSQSPRYKVAKRGQDVALRCDPISGHVSLFWYQQALGQGPEFLTYFQNEAQLDKSGLPSDRFFAERPEGSVSTLKIQRTQQEDSAVYLCASSLAGDLVEQFFGPGTRLTVL.

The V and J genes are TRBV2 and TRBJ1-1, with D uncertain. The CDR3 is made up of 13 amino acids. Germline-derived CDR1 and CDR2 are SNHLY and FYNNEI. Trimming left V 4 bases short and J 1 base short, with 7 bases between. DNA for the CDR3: TGTGCCAGCAGTGGACGGGGGAACACTGAAGCTTTCTTT. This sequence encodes CASSGRGNTEAFF.

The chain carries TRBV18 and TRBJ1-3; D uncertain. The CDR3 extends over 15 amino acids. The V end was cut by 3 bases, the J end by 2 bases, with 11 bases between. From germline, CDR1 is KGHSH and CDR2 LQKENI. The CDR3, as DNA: TGTGCCAGCTCACCTACAACCCAAACTGGAAACACCATATATTTT. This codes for CASSPTTQTGNTIYF.

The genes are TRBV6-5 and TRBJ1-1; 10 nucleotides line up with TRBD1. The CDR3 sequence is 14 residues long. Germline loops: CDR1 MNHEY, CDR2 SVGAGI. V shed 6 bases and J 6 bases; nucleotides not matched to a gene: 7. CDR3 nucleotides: TGTGCCAGCAGAACCGGGACAGGGGTGTCTGAAGCTTTCTTT. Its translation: CASRTGTGVSEAFF.

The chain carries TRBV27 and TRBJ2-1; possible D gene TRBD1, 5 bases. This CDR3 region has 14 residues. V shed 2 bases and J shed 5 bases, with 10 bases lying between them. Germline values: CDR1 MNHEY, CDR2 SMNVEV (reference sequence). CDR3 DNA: TGTGCCAGCAGTTTACGGCCAGGGAACAATGAGCAGTTCTTC. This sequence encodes CASSLRPGNNEQFF.

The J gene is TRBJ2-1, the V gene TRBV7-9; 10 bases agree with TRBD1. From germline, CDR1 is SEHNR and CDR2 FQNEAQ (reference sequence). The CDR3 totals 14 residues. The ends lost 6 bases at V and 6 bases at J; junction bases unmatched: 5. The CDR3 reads CASRGQGSINEQFF. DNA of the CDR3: TGTGCCAGCAGGGGACAGGGGTCGATCAATGAGCAGTTCTTC.

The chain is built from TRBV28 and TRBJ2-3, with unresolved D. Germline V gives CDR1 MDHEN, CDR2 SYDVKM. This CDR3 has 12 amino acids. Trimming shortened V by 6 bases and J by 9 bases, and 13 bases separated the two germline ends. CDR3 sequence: CASSRRDGTQYF. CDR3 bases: TGTGCCAGCAGCCGTCGAGACGGGACGCAGTATTTT.

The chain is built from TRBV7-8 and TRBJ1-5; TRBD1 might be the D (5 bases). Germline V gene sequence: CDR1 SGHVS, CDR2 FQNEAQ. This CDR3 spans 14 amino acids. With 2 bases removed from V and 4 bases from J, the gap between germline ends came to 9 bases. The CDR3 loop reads CASSLRAGNQPQHF. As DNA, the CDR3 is TGTGCCAGCAGCTTAAGGGCAGGGAATCAGCCCCAGCATTTT.

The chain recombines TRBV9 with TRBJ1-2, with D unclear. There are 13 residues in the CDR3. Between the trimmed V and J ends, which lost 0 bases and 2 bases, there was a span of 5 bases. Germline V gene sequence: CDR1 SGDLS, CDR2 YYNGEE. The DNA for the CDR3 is TGTGCCAGCAGCGTAGACAGCAACTATGGCTACACCTTC. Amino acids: CASSVDSNYGYTF.